The rows below give T cell receptor beta chains drawn from one sample of a study of T cell clonotyping in hematopoietic cell transplantation. Generated by immunoSEQ multiplex PCR, the TCRdb table keeps only in-frame clones and is missing some. The table includes roughly 8,400 clones, about 69% detected once. This material consisted of peripheral blood mononuclear cells, taken 100 days after allogeneic stem cell transplant. The receptors derive from a male patient over 55 who had an allogeneic stem cell transplant from an unrelated donor, so the T cells may come from the graft donor. Some clones in this sample may be carry-over from other donors' samples. Each CDR3 is given with its conserved first and last residue. D genes are given only for firm matches. Clone size appears in some rows only: once, few, many, or a class for an expanded clone.

D: TRBD1; J: TRBJ2-2; size: NA; V: TRBV7-9; CDR3: CASSHRQGAGTGELFF; DNA: TGTGCCAGCAGCCACAGACAGGGGGCAGGGACCGGGGAGCTGTTTTTT
D: NA; J: TRBJ2-1; size: NA; V: TRBV6-1; CDR3: CASLSIYNEQFF; DNA: TGTGCCAGCCTAAGCATTTACAATGAGCAGTTCTTC
D: NA; J: TRBJ1-1; size: NA; V: TRBV9; CDR3: CASSVGRNTEAFF; DNA: TGTGCCAGCAGCGTAGGACGGAACACTGAAGCTTTCTTT
D: NA; J: TRBJ1-1; size: NA; V: TRBV11-3; CDR3: CASSLGTPNTEAFF; DNA: TGTGCCAGCAGCTTAGGGACCCCGAACACTGAAGCTTTCTTT
D: TRBD1; J: TRBJ1-2; size: NA; V: TRBV19; CDR3: CASSSTGGSPNYGYTF; DNA: TGTGCCAGTAGTTCAACAGGGGGCTCACCGAACTATGGCTACACCTTC
D: TRBD1; J: TRBJ2-1; size: large; V: TRBV7-6; CDR3: CASSLGTGPYNEQFF; DNA: TGTGCCAGCAGCTTGGGGACAGGGCCCTACAATGAGCAGTTCTTC
D: NA; J: TRBJ1-1; size: NA; V: TRBV5-5; CDR3: CASHLRWGTEAFF; DNA: TGTGCCAGCCACTTACGGTGGGGGACTGAAGCTTTCTTT
D: NA; J: TRBJ1-1; size: once; V: TRBV5-1; CDR3: CASSWTDRTYDMNTEAFF; DNA: TGCGCCAGCAGCTGGACGGACCGAACTTACGACATGAACACTGAAGCTTTCTTT
D: NA; J: TRBJ1-5; size: once; V: TRBV6-5; CDR3: CASSPGHPGNQPQHF; DNA: TGTGCCAGCAGCCCCGGACACCCTGGGAATCAGCCCCAGCATTTT
D: NA; J: TRBJ1-4; size: NA; V: TRBV18; CDR3: CASSPPGRNEKLFF; DNA: TGTGCCAGCTCACCACCGGGACGGAATGAAAAACTGTTTTTT
D: TRBD1; J: TRBJ2-7; size: NA; V: TRBV5-1; CDR3: CASSPGTGGRFSYEQYF; DNA: TGCGCCAGCAGCCCTGGGACAGGGGGCAGGTTCTCCTACGAGCAGTACTTC
D: NA; J: TRBJ1-1; size: NA; V: TRBV7-3; CDR3: CASSLGYNTEAFF; DNA: TGTGCCAGCAGCTTAGGCTACAACACTGAAGCTTTCTTT
D: NA; J: TRBJ1-1; size: NA; V: TRBV5-1; CDR3: CASSYDNQNTEAFF; DNA: TGCGCCAGCAGTTATGATAATCAGAACACTGAAGCTTTCTTT
D: TRBD1; J: TRBJ1-3; size: medium-sized; V: TRBV4-1; CDR3: CASSQATGFGNTIYF; DNA: TGCGCCAGCAGCCAAGCGACAGGGTTTGGAAACACCATATATTTT
D: NA; J: TRBJ1-1; size: NA; V: TRBV5-1; CDR3: CASSLEGREAFF; DNA: TGCGCCAGCAGCTTGGAGGGGCGTGAAGCTTTCTTT
D: NA; J: TRBJ1-2; size: NA; V: TRBV6-1; CDR3: CASSGAQQANYGYTF; DNA: TGTGCCAGCAGTGGAGCCCAACAAGCTAACTATGGCTACACCTTC
D: NA; J: TRBJ1-6; size: NA; V: TRBV27; CDR3: CASSLSSDRISPLHF; DNA: TGTGCCAGCAGTTTATCTTCTGACAGGATTTCACCCCTCCACTTT
D: TRBD2; J: TRBJ2-2; size: NA; V: TRBV19; CDR3: CASVTSGGAGGELFF; DNA: TGTGCCAGCGTGACTAGCGGGGGGGCAGGCGGGGAGCTGTTTTTT
D: NA; J: TRBJ2-3; size: NA; V: TRBV7-9; CDR3: CASSLMASSTDTQYF; DNA: TGTGCCAGCAGCTTAATGGCCTCTAGCACAGATACGCAGTATTTT
D: NA; J: TRBJ2-2; size: NA; V: TRBV5-1; CDR3: CASSFTKFSPNTGELFF; DNA: TGCGCCAGCAGCTTCACTAAATTTTCCCCGAACACCGGGGAGCTGTTTTTT
D: NA; J: TRBJ1-1; size: NA; V: TRBV5-6; CDR3: CASSEGRPNTEAFF; DNA: TGTGCCAGCAGCGAGGGACGGCCGAACACTGAAGCTTTCTTT
D: NA; J: TRBJ2-3; size: large; V: TRBV9; CDR3: CASSVEGHPSTDTQYF; DNA: TGTGCCAGCAGCGTAGAAGGACACCCTAGCACAGATACGCAGTATTTT
D: NA; J: TRBJ2-5; size: few; V: TRBV6-1; CDR3: CASSEMFQETQYF; DNA: TGTGCCAGCAGTGAAATGTTTCAGGAGACCCAGTACTTC
D: NA; J: TRBJ2-5; size: NA; V: TRBV11-1; CDR3: CASSLMRGQETQYF; DNA: TGTGCCAGCAGCTTAATGAGGGGCCAAGAGACCCAGTACTTC
D: TRBD1; J: TRBJ1-2; size: NA; V: TRBV11-2; CDR3: CASSFGETGGHGYTF; DNA: TGTGCCAGCAGCTTTGGCGAGACAGGGGGCCATGGCTACACCTTC
D: NA; J: TRBJ1-3; size: few; V: TRBV9; CDR3: CASSALDIAGNTIYF; DNA: TGTGCCAGCAGCGCTCTGGACATCGCCGGAAACACCATATATTTT
D: NA; J: TRBJ2-5; size: NA; V: TRBV4-1; CDR3: CASSQDPAETQYF; DNA: TGCGCCAGCAGCCAAGATCCGGCGGAGACCCAGTACTTC
D: TRBD1; J: TRBJ2-7; size: NA; V: TRBV11-3; CDR3: CASSPGTGPTYEQYF; DNA: TGTGCCAGCAGCCCCGGGACAGGCCCTACCTACGAGCAGTACTTC
D: NA; J: TRBJ1-1; size: few; V: TRBV6-1; CDR3: CASSRRATEAFF; DNA: TGTGCCAGCAGTAGGAGGGCTACTGAAGCTTTCTTT
D: NA; J: TRBJ2-2; size: NA; V: TRBV30; CDR3: CAWRPFYTGELFF; DNA: TGTGCCTGGAGGCCATTTTACACCGGGGAGCTGTTTTTT
D: NA; J: TRBJ2-7; size: NA; V: TRBV4-2; CDR3: CASSQVTGRYEQYF; DNA: TGTGCCAGCAGCCAAGTGACAGGGAGGTACGAGCAGTACTTC
D: NA; J: TRBJ1-2; size: NA; V: TRBV6-5; CDR3: CASSSAPMGGYTF; DNA: TGTGCCAGCAGTTCTGCCCCCATGGGCGGCTACACCTTC
D: TRBD1; J: TRBJ1-2; size: NA; V: TRBV4-1; CDR3: CASSPSRWDRGTYGYTF; DNA: TGCGCCAGCAGCCCCTCTAGGTGGGACAGGGGGACCTATGGCTACACCTTC
D: NA; J: TRBJ1-2; size: NA; V: TRBV5-1; CDR3: CASSSPLWQLANYGYTF; DNA: TGCGCCAGCAGCTCCCCCTTATGGCAGTTAGCTAACTATGGCTACACCTTC
D: NA; J: TRBJ2-1; size: few; V: TRBV7-6; CDR3: CASSLRGSSYNEQFF; DNA: TGTGCCAGCAGCCTCAGGGGTAGCTCCTACAATGAGCAGTTCTTC
D: TRBD1; J: TRBJ2-7; size: NA; V: TRBV6-1; CDR3: CATVGTGLYEQYF; DNA: TGTGCCACCGTTGGGACAGGGTTGTACGAGCAGTACTTC
D: TRBD1; J: TRBJ2-1; size: NA; V: TRBV10-3; CDR3: CAIRDGGQGSYNEQFF; DNA: TGTGCCATCAGGGACGGGGGACAGGGTTCATACAATGAGCAGTTCTTC
D: NA; J: TRBJ2-4; size: NA; V: TRBV29-1; CDR3: CSVEEQGSQYF; DNA: TGCAGCGTTGAAGAACAGGGAAGTCAGTACTTC
D: NA; J: TRBJ2-1; size: NA; V: TRBV6-5; CDR3: CASSSVWTATEQFF; DNA: TGTGCCAGCAGCTCCGTCTGGACGGCCACTGAGCAGTTCTTC
D: NA; J: TRBJ2-1; size: few; V: TRBV5-1; CDR3: CASSFAGANEQFF; DNA: TGCGCCAGCAGCTTCGCAGGGGCTAATGAGCAGTTCTTC
D: TRBD2; J: TRBJ2-3; size: few; V: TRBV15; CDR3: CATSRDRSGAPDTQYF; DNA: TGTGCCACCAGCAGAGATCGTAGCGGGGCCCCAGATACGCAGTATTTT
D: TRBD2; J: TRBJ2-3; size: NA; V: TRBV5-1; CDR3: CASSLDLAGGPADF; DNA: TGCGCCAGCAGCTTGGATCTAGCGGGAGGGCCGGCGGATTTT